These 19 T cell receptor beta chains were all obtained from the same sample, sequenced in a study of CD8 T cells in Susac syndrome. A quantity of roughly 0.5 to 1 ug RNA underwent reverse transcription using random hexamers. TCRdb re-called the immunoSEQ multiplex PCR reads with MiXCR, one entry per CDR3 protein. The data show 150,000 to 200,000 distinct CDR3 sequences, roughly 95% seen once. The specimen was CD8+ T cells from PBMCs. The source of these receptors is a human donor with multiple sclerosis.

In DNA form, the CDR3 reads TGTGCCAGCAGTGGTAGGGGGTTCGGCGAGCAGTACTTC. Its translation: CASSGRGFGEQYF. The gene calls are TRBV7-9 and TRBJ2-7, with a possible D match to TRBD1 (6 bases). The CDR3 contains 13 residues. CDR1 SEHNR and CDR2 FQNEAQ come from the germline V gene (reference sequence). V gave up 6 bases and J gave up 6 bases, with 15 bases separating them.

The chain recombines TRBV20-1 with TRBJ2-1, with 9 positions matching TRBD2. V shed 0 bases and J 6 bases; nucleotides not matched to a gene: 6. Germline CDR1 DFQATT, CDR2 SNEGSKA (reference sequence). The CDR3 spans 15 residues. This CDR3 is CSARDRLAGLNEQFF. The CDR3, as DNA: TGCAGTGCTAGAGATCGCCTAGCGGGGCTCAATGAGCAGTTCTTC.

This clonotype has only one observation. The CDR3 spells CASETTADEQYF. In nucleotides, the CDR3 is TGTGCCAGCGAAACTACCGCCGACGAGCAGTACTTC. The chain couples TRBV2 to TRBJ2-7; D is unresolved. Deletions cut 8 bases from V and 5 bases from J, with 13 bases between. Germline V CDR1 and CDR2: SNHLY, FYNNEI. This CDR3 contains 12 residues.

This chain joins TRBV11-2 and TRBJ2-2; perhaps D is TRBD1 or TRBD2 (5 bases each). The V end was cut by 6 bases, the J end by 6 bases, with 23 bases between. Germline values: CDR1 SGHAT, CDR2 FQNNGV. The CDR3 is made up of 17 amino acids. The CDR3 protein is CASSFPTGRRRAGELFF. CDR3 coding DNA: TGTGCCAGCAGTTTTCCGACGGGACGCCGAAGGGCCGGGGAGCTGTTTTTT.

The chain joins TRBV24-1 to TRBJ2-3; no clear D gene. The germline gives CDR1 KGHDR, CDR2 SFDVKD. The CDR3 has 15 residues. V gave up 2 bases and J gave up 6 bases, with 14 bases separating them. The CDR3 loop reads CATSDSTLLVDTQYF. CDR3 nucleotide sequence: TGTGCCACCAGTGATTCCACCCTTTTAGTGGATACGCAGTATTTT.

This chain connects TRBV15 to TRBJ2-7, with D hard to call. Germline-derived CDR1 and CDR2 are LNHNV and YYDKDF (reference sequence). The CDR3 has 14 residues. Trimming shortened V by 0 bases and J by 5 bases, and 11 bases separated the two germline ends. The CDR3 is CATSRDLSGNEQYF. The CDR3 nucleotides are TGTGCCACCAGCAGAGATCTCTCAGGAAACGAGCAGTACTTC.

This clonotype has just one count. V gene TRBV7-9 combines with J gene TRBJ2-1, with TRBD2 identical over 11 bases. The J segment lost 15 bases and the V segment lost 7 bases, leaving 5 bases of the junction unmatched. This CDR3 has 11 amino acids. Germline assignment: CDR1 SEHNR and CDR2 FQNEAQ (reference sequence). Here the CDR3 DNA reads TGTGCCAGCACCACTAGCGGGGGACGGTTCTTC. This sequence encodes CASTTSGGRFF.

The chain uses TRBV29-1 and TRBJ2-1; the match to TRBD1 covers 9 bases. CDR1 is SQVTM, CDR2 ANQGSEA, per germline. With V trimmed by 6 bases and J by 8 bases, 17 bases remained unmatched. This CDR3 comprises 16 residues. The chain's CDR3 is CSVEIGTGLRYDEQFF. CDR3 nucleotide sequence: TGCAGCGTGGAAATTGGGACAGGGCTGAGGTACGATGAGCAGTTCTTC.

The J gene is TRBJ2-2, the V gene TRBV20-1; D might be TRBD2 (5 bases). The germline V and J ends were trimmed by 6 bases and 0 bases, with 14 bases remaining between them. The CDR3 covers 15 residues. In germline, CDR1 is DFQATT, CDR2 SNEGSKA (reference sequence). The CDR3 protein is CSATPDSPNTGELFF. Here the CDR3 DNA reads TGCAGTGCCACCCCGGACTCCCCGAACACCGGGGAGCTGTTTTTT.

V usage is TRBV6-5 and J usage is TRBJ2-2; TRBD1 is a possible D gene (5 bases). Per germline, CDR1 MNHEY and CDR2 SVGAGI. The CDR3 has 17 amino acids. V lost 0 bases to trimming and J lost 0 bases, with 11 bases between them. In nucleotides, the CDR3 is TGTGCCAGCAGTTACTCTCAGGGATACGCGAACACCGGGGAGCTGTTTTTT. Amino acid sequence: CASSYSQGYANTGELFF.

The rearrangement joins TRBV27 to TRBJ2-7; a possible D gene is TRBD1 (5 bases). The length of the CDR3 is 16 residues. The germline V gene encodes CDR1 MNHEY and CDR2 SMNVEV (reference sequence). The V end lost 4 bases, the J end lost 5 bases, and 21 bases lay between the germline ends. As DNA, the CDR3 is TGTGCCAGCAGTTCCCCCCGTCGCCCAGGGTACCACGAGCAGTACTTC. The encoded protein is CASSSPRRPGYHEQYF.

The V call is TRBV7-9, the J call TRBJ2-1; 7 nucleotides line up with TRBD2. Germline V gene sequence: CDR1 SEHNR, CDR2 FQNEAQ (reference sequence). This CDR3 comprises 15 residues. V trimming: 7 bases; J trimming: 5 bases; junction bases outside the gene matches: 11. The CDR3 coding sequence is TGTGCCAGCACTCTAGGACTAGGAACCCACAATGAGCAGTTCTTC. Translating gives CASTLGLGTHNEQFF.

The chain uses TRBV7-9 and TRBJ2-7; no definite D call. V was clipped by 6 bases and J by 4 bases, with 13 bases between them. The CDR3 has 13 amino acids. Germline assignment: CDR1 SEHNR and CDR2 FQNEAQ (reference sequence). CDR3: CASRPATTYEQYF. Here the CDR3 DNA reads TGTGCCAGCAGACCAGCTACGACGTACGAGCAGTACTTC.

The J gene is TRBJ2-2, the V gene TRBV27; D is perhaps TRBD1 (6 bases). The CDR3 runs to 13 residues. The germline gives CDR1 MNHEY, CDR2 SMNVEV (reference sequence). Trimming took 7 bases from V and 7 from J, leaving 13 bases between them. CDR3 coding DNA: TGTGCCAGCACCCTCAGGGGTGACGGGGAGCTGTTTTTT. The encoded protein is CASTLRGDGELFF.

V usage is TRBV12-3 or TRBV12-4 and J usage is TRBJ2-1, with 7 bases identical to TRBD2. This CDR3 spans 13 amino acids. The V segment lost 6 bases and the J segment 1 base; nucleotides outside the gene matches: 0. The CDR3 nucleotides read TGTGCCAGCAGGCGGGGGTCCTACAATGAGCAGTTCTTC. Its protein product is CASRRGSYNEQFF.

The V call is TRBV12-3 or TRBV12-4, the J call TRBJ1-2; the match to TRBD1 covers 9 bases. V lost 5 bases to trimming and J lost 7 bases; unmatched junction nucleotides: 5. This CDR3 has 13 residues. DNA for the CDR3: TGTGCCAGCAGTGACAGGGGGAAGCGTGGCTACACCTTC. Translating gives CASSDRGKRGYTF.

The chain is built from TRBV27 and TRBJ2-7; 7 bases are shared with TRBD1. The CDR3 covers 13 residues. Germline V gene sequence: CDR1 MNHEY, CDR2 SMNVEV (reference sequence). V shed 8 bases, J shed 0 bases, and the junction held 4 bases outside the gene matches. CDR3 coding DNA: TGTGCCAGCGGATGGGACAGCTCCTACGAGCAGTACTTC. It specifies CASGWDSSYEQYF.

The DNA of the CDR3 is TGTGCCAGCAGCCGAACTAGCGGGAATTACAATGAGCAGTTCTTC. This gives the protein CASSRTSGNYNEQFF. This chain connects TRBV7-9 to TRBJ2-1; 10 nucleotides align to TRBD2. The CDR3 is 15 residues long. Germline-derived CDR1 and CDR2 are SEHNR and FQNEAQ (reference sequence). Trimming cost V 5 bases and J 4 bases; bases outside gene matches: 5.

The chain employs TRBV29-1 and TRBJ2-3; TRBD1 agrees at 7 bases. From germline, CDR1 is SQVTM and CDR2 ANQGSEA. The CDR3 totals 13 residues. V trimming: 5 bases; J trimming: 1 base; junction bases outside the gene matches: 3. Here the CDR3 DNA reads TGCAGCGTTCCTGGACAGGGCACAGATACGCAGTATTTT. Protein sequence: CSVPGQGTDTQYF.